This T cell receptor beta chain was identified during a study of T cells after yellow fever vaccination. The CDR3 consists of 14 residues. Looked up from germline, CDR1 is LNHNV and CDR2 is YYDKDF (reference sequence). V was cut by 0 bases and J by 1 base, with 7 bases left in between. TCRdb recomputed calls from the 5' RACE reads with MiXCR, one row per CDR3 protein. The sample carries a few hundred thousand distinct CDR3 sequences, 6% to 8% recorded once. The TCR comes from a man aged 25 to 40 who received the YFV17D yellow fever vaccine. The material sequenced was PBMCs, taken 5 days after the yellow fever booster vaccination. The chain links TRBV15 to TRBJ2-7; D is perhaps TRBD2 (5 bases). This chain's CDR3 is CATSRDRGSYEQYF. For the CDR3, the DNA is TGTGCCACCAGCAGAGATCGGGGATCCTACGAGCAGTACTTC.